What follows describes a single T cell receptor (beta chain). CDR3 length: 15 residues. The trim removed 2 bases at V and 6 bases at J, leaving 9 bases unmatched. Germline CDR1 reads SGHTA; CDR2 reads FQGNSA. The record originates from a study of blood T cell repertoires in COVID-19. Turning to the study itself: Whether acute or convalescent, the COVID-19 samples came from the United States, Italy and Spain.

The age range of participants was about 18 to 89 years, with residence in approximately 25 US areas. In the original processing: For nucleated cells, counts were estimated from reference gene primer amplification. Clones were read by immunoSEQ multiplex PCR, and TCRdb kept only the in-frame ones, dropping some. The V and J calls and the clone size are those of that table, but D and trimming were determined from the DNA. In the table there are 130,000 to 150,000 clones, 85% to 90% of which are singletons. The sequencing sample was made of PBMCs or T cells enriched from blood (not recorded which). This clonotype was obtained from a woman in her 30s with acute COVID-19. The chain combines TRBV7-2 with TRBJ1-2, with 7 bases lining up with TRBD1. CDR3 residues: CASSLQRGGADGYTF. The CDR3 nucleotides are TGTGCCAGCAGCTTACAGCGAGGGGGCGCGGATGGCTACACCTTC.